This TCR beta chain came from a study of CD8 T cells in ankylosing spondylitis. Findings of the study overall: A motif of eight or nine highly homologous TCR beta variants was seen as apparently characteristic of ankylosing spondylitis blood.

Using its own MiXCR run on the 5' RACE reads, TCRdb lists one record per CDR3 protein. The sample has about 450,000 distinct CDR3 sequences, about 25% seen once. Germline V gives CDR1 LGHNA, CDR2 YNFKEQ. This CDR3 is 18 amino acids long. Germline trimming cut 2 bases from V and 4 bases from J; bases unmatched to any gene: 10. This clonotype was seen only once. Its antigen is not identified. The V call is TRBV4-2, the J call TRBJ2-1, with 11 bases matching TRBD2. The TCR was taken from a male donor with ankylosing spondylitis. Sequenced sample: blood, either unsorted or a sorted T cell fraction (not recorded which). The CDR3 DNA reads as TGTGCCAGCAGCCAAAGGAGGCTAGGGACTAGCGGTTACAATGAGCAGTTCTTC. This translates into CASSQRRLGTSGYNEQFF.